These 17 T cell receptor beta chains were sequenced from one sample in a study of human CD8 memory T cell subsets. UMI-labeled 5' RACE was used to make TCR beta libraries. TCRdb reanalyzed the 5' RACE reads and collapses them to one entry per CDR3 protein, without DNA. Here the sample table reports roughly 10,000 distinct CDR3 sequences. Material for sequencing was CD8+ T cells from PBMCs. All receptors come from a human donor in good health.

This CDR3 reads CSARVLATGELFF. The genes are TRBV20-1 and TRBJ2-2; TCRdb's D call of TRBD2 is untestable without DNA. The CDR3 runs to 13 residues. Looked up from germline, CDR1 is DFQATT and CDR2 is SNEGSKA (reference sequence).

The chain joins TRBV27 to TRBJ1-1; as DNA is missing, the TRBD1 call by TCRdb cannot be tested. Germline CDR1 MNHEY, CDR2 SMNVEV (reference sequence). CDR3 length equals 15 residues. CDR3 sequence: CASSSSTTGSTEAFF.

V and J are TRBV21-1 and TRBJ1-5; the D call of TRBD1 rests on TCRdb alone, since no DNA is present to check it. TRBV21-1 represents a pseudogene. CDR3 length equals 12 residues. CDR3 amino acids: CASPGGIQPQHF.

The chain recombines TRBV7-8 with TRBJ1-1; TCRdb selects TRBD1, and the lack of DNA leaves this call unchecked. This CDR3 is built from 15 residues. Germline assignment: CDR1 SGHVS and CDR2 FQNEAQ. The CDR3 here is CASSLGDGLNTEAFF.

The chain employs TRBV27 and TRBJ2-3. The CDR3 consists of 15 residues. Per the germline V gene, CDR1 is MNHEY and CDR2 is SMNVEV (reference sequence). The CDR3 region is CASSLSAQATDTQYF.

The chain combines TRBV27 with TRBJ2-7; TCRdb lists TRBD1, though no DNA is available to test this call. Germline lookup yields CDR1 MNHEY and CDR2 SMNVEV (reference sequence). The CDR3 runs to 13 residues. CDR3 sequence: CASSKGTLYEQYF.

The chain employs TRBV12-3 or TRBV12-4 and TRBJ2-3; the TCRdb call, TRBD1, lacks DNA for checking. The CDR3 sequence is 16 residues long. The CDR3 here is CASSPITRQDTDTQYF.

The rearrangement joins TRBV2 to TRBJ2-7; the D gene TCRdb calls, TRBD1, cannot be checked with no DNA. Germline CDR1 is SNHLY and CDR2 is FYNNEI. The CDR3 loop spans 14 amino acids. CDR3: CASSDPGQGMEQYF. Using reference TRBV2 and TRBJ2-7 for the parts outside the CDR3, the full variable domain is EPEVTQTPSHQVTQMGQEVILRCVPISNHLYFYWYRQILGQKVEFLVSFYNNEISEKSEIFDDQFSVERPDGSNFTLKIRSTKLEDSAMYFCASSDPGQGMEQYFGPGTRLTVT.

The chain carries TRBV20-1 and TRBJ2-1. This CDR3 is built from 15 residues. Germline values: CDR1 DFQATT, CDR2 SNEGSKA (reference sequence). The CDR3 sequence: CSARLDSSSYNEQFF.

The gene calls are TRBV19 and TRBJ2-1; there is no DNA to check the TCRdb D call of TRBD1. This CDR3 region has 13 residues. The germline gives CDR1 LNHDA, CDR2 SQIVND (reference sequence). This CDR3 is CASSMGRVGEQFF.

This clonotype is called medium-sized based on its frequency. CDR3 amino acids: CAISDPGRGQAFF. V and J are TRBV10-3 and TRBJ1-1; TCRdb gives TRBD1 as the D gene, but with no DNA this cannot be confirmed. The CDR3 has 13 residues. Per germline, CDR1 ENHRY and CDR2 SYGVKD.

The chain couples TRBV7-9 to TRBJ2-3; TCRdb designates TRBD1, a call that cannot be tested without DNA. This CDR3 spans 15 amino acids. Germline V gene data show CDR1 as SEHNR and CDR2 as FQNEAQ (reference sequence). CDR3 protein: CASSSTGVNTDTQYF.

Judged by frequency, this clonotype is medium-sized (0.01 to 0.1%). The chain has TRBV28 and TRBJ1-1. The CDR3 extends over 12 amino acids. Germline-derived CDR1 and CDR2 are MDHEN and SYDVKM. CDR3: CASSLLAVEAFF.

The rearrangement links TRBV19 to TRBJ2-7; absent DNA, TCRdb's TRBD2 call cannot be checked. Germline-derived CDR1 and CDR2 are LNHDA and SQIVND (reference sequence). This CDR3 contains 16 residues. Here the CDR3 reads CASSTSPGLSVYEQYF.

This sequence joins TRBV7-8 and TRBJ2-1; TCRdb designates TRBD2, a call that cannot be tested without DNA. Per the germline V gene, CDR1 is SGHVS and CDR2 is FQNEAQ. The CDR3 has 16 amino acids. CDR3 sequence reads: CASSLQSGGAFYEQFF.

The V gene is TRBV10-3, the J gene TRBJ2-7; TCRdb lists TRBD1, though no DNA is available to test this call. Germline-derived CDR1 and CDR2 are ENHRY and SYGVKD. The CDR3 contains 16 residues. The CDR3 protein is CAISEPNRGLSHEQYF.

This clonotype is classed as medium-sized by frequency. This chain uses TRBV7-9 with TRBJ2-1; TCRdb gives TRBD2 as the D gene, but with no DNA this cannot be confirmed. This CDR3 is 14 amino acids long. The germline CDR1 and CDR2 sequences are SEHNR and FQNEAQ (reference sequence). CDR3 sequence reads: CASSSVREYLEQFF.